Each of the 19 T cell receptor beta chains below was sequenced from the same sample in a study of blood T cell repertoires in COVID-19. Clones were read by immunoSEQ multiplex PCR, and TCRdb kept only the in-frame ones, dropping some. Altogether more than 250,000 clones are present, around nine tenths being singletons, with the ten largest covering 1%. The sequenced sample consisted of peripheral blood. These receptors were taken from a man between 50 and 59 years old with active or convalescent COVID-19.

Concerning this clone: Compared with germline, one end of the junction differs, possibly owing to a read error. The rearrangement joins TRBV6-6 to TRBJ2-7, with 16 nucleotides matching TRBD2. The CDR3 loop spans 19 amino acids. Germline values: CDR1 MNHNY, CDR2 SVGAGI (reference sequence). The CDR3 sequence is CASSYSGLAGGPVSHEQYF. CDR3 sequence (DNA): TGTGCCAGCAGCTACTCGGGACTAGCGGGAGGGCCGGTATCGCACGAGCAGTACTTC.

The CDR3 DNA reads TGTGCCAGCAGCTTACCCACAGGGGGCGCGGATACGCAGTATTTT. Translating gives CASSLPTGGADTQYF. The genes are TRBV7-3 and TRBJ2-3; 9 nucleotides match TRBD1. The V gene's germline CDR1 is SGHTA and CDR2 FQGTGA. The CDR3 extends over 15 amino acids. V was pared by 2 bases and J by 6 bases, with 6 bases of the junction left unmatched. Drawing the rest from reference TRBV7-3 and TRBJ2-3, the complete variable domain is GAGVSQTPSNKVTEKGKYVELRCDPISGHTALYWYRQSLGQGPEFLIYFQGTGAADDSGLPNDRFFAVRPEGSVSTLKIQRTERGDSAVYLCASSLPTGGADTQYFGPGTRLTVL.

J is TRBJ1-4 and V is TRBV28; D is undetermined. V lost 5 bases to trimming and J lost 2 bases, with 12 bases between them. CDR1 and CDR2 (germline): MDHEN, SYDVKM. This CDR3 is 15 amino acids long. The CDR3 loop reads CASSEGLGTNEKLFF. The CDR3 coding sequence is TGTGCCAGCAGTGAAGGACTTGGTACTAATGAAAAACTGTTTTTT.

The chain links TRBV5-1 to TRBJ1-5, with 9 nucleotides matching TRBD1. The V and J ends lost 1 base and 4 bases, in that order; junction bases with no gene match: 6. This CDR3 has 16 residues. The germline CDR1 and CDR2 sequences are SGHRS and YFSETQ. CDR3 DNA: TGCGCCAGCAGCTTGACCGGGACAGGGCAAAATCAGCCCCAGCATTTT. Its translation is CASSLTGTGQNQPQHF.

This clone came up once. V gene TRBV2 combines with J gene TRBJ2-3, with 8 bases identical to TRBD2. The CDR3 is made up of 16 amino acids. With V trimmed by 4 bases and J by 0 bases, 6 bases remained unmatched. Germline-derived CDR1 and CDR2 are SNHLY and FYNNEI. The CDR3 region is CASSAYGTRSTDTQYF. DNA of the CDR3: TGTGCCAGCAGTGCTTACGGGACTAGGAGCACAGATACGCAGTATTTT. The whole variable domain, remainder taken from reference TRBV2 and TRBJ2-3, is EPEVTQTPSHQVTQMGQEVILRCVPISNHLYFYWYRQILGQKVEFLVSFYNNEISEKSEIFDDQFSVERPDGSNFTLKIRSTKLEDSAMYFCASSAYGTRSTDTQYFGPGTRLTVL.

The rearrangement uses TRBV28 and TRBJ2-2; the D gene is possibly TRBD1 (5 bases). Per the germline V gene, CDR1 is MDHEN and CDR2 is SYDVKM. V lost 3 bases and J lost 5, with 13 bases in between. The CDR3 consists of 15 residues. Here the CDR3 reads CASSLPRVNTGELFF. CDR3 nucleotides: TGTGCCAGCAGTTTGCCCAGGGTCAATACCGGGGAGCTGTTTTTT.

Of note for this clone: Additional DNA sequences in this sample encode the identical CDR3. The chain recombines TRBV6-6 with TRBJ2-5; no firm D call. The CDR3 runs 12 residues. Germline assignment: CDR1 MNHNY and CDR2 SVGAGI (reference sequence). V was shortened by 0 bases and J by 5 bases, with 4 bases between the two germline ends. The CDR3 nucleotides are TGTGCCAGCAGTTACTCGCGGGAGACCCAGTACTTC. It is translated as CASSYSRETQYF.

The chain uses TRBV7-3 and TRBJ2-7, with D tentatively TRBD1 (6 bases). Trimming removed 4 bases from V and 6 bases from J, with 13 bases in between. Per germline, CDR1 SGHTA and CDR2 FQGTGA. The CDR3 runs 13 residues. The CDR3 is CASSSQGSGEQYF. CDR3 nucleotide sequence: TGTGCCAGCAGCTCACAGGGATCTGGCGAGCAGTACTTC.

V gene TRBV7-2 combines with J gene TRBJ2-2; the D is unclear. Germline V gene sequence: CDR1 SGHTA, CDR2 FQGNSA. The CDR3 extends over 16 amino acids. Trimming left V 4 bases short and J 1 base short, with 13 bases between. The CDR3 spells CASSYAGALNTGELFF. CDR3 nucleotides: TGTGCCAGCAGCTACGCTGGAGCCCTGAACACCGGGGAGCTGTTTTTT. Full variable domain (outside the CDR3, taken from reference TRBV7-2 and TRBJ2-2): GAGVSQSPSNKVTEKGKDVELRCDPISGHTALYWYRQSLGQGLEFLIYFQGNSAPDKSGLPSDRFSAERTGGSVSTLTIQRTQQEDSAVYLCASSYAGALNTGELFFGEGSRLTVL.

The rearrangement joins TRBV9 to TRBJ2-2; D gene ambiguous. The CDR3 totals 13 residues. CDR1 and CDR2 (germline): SGDLS, YYNGEE. Trimming cost V 2 bases and J 6 bases, with 8 bases left between them. CDR3 sequence: CASSVSRAGELFF. In DNA form, the CDR3 reads TGTGCCAGCAGCGTTAGCCGGGCCGGGGAGCTGTTTTTT.

This chain links TRBV30 with TRBJ2-1; 7 bases match TRBD1. This CDR3 is 12 amino acids long. In germline, CDR1 is GTSNPN, CDR2 SVGIG (reference sequence). Unmatched junction bases numbered 5, after V lost 5 bases and J lost 7 bases. CDR3 DNA sequence: TGTGCCTGGGGCGACAGGGCGAATGAGCAGTTCTTC. The encoded protein is CAWGDRANEQFF.

V usage is TRBV6-2 or TRBV6-3 and J usage is TRBJ1-1; D remains unclear. Trimming left V 2 bases short and J 1 base short, with 11 bases between. This CDR3 region has 15 residues. Per the germline V gene, CDR1 is MNHEY and CDR2 is SVGEGT. CDR3 nucleotide sequence: TGTGCCAGCAGTTACGGCGGTACGTGGAACACTGAAGCTTTCTTT. Its translation: CASSYGGTWNTEAFF.

The rearrangement uses TRBV30 and TRBJ1-4, with D perhaps matching TRBD1 (6 bases). V lost 2 bases, J lost 10 bases, and 20 bases lay in between. The CDR3 runs to 15 residues. Per germline, CDR1 GTSNPN and CDR2 SVGIG (reference sequence). CDR3 sequence (DNA): TGTGCCTGGAGTACGTTACAGGGCGGGAGGGGAAAACTGTTTTTT. Translated, it gives CAWSTLQGGRGKLFF. Full variable domain (rest looked up from reference TRBV30 and TRBJ1-4): SQTIHQWPATLVQPVGSPLSLECTVEGTSNPNLYWYRQAAGRGLQLLFYSVGIGQISSEVPQNLSASRPQDRQFILSSKKLLLSDSGFYLCAWSTLQGGRGKLFFGSGTQLSVL.

The V and J genes are TRBV15 and TRBJ2-7, with TRBD2 as a possible D gene (6 bases). There are 15 residues in the CDR3. Germline V gene lookup returns CDR1 LNHNV and CDR2 YYDKDF (reference sequence). The V end was cut by 0 bases, the J end by 2 bases, with 11 bases between. The CDR3 DNA reads as TGTGCCACCAGCAGAGAAGGAGGGTGGACCTACGAGCAGTACTTC. Encoded protein: CATSREGGWTYEQYF. The whole variable domain, filled in from reference TRBV15 and TRBJ2-7, reads DAMVIQNPRYQVTQFGKPVTLSCSQTLNHNVMYWYQQKSSQAPKLLFHYYDKDFNNEADTPDNFQSRRPNTSFCFLDIRSPGLGDTAMYLCATSREGGWTYEQYFGPGTRLTVT.

This sequence joins TRBV7-8 and TRBJ1-2; D might be TRBD1 (5 bases). The CDR3 contains 14 residues. V was pared by 6 bases and J by 3 bases, with 14 bases between. Germline V gene sequence: CDR1 SGHVS, CDR2 FQNEAQ. CDR3 sequence (DNA): TGTGCCAGCAGTCCGGCGGGGGTCGACTATGGCTACACCTTC. This gives the protein CASSPAGVDYGYTF.

This clone was recorded only once. The chain uses TRBV24-1 and TRBJ2-1; 10 bases are shared with TRBD1. The germline V gene encodes CDR1 KGHDR and CDR2 SFDVKD. The V and J ends lost 4 bases and 6 bases, in that order; junction bases with no gene match: 5. The CDR3 extends over 15 amino acids. CDR3 coding DNA: TGTGCCACCAGTGACACAAGGACAGGGGGCAATGAGCAGTTCTTC. This encodes CATSDTRTGGNEQFF.

As concerns this clone: Other DNA variants within this sample encode the same CDR3. V and J are TRBV28 and TRBJ2-5; D remains ambiguous. V was shortened by 3 bases and J by 6 bases, with 11 bases between the two germline ends. The germline V gene has CDR1 MDHEN and CDR2 SYDVKM. This CDR3 region has 13 residues. The CDR3 spells CASSFGGTKTQYF. The DNA for the CDR3 is TGTGCCAGCAGTTTCGGCGGTACAAAGACCCAGTACTTC.

The chain links TRBV11-1 to TRBJ2-7; D gene unclear. The germline V gene encodes CDR1 SGHAT and CDR2 FQDESV (reference sequence). Trimming shortened V by 1 base and J by 3 bases, and 13 bases separated the two germline ends. The CDR3 consists of 15 residues. CDR3 nucleotides: TGTGCCAGCAGCTTAGACCAGGAACAATTCTACGAGCAGTACTTC. Translated, it gives CASSLDQEQFYEQYF. The full variable domain, its missing parts supplied by reference TRBV11-1 and TRBJ2-7, is EAEVAQSPRYKITEKSQAVAFWCDPISGHATLYWYRQILGQGPELLVQFQDESVVDDSQLPKDRFSAERLKGVDSTLKIQPAELGDSAMYLCASSLDQEQFYEQYFGPGTRLTVT.

This clone was detected only a few times. The chain has TRBV19 and TRBJ2-7; 14 nucleotides match TRBD2. Unmatched junction bases numbered 6, after V lost 3 bases and J lost 5 bases. This CDR3 spans 16 amino acids. The germline gives CDR1 LNHDA, CDR2 SQIVND (reference sequence). In DNA, the CDR3 is TGTGCCAGTAGTATGGGACTAGCGGGAGATGCCCACGAGCAGTACTTC. This translates into CASSMGLAGDAHEQYF. The full variable domain, in which reference TRBV19 and TRBJ2-7 provide the parts outside the CDR3, is DGGITQSPKYLFRKEGQNVTLSCEQNLNHDAMYWYRQDPGQGLRLIYYSQIVNDFQKGDIAEGYSVSREKKESFPLTVTSAQKNPTAFYLCASSMGLAGDAHEQYFGPGTRLTVT.